This paragraph reports one T cell receptor beta chain. Its antigen is as yet unknown. Looked up from germline, CDR1 is SGHKS and CDR2 is YYEKEE (reference sequence). The CDR3 covers 13 residues. With 4 bases removed from V and 1 base from J, the gap between germline ends came to 8 bases. This entry comes from a study of regulatory dendritic cells for organ transplantation. The repertoire was sequenced with immunoSEQ multiplex PCR; TCRdb's copy has only in-frame clones and lacks some. The data contain 25,000 to 30,000 clones, 82% of them singletons. Study observations and caveats: Mature dendritic cells appeared to drive more memory CD8+ clonal expansion than regulatory ones.

This chain links TRBV5-5 with TRBJ1-1, with a tentative D call TRBD1 (6 bases). Sequencing was performed on naive CD8+ T cells from blood. Subset given: CD45RA+ naive T cells. This clonotype was sampled from a human donor in good health. CDR3 sequence reads: CASSPGQNTEAFF. The CDR3 nucleotides read TGTGCCAGCAGCCCGGGACAGAACACTGAAGCTTTCTTT.